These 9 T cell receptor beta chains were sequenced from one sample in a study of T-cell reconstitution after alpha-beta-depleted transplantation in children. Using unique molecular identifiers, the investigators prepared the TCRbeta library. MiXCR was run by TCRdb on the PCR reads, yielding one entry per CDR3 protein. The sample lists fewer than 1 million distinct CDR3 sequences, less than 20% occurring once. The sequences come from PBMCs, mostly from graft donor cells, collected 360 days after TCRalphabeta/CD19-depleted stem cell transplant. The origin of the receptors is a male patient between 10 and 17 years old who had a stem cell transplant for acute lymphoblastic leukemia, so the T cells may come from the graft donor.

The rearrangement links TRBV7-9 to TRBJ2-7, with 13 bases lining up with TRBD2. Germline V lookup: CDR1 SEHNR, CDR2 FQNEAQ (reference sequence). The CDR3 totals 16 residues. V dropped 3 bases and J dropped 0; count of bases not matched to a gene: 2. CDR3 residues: CASSFWTSGSSYEQYF. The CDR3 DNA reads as TGTGCCAGCAGCTTCTGGACTAGCGGGAGCTCCTACGAGCAGTACTTC.

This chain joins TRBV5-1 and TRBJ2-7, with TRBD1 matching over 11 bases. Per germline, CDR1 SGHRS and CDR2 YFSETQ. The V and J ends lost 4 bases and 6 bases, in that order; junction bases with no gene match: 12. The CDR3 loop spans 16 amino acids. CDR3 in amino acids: CASSLLYPDRGREQYF. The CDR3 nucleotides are TGCGCCAGCAGCCTCCTCTACCCGGACAGGGGGCGCGAGCAGTACTTC.

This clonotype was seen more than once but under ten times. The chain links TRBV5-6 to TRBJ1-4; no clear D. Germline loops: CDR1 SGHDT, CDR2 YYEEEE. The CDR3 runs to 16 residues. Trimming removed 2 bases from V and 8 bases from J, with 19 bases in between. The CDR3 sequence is CASSFVGGLGGEKLFF. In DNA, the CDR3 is TGTGCCAGCAGCTTCGTCGGAGGGCTCGGAGGGGAAAAACTGTTTTTT. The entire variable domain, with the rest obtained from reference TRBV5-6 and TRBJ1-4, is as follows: DAGVTQSPTHLIKTRGQQVTLRCSPKSGHDTVSWYQQALGQGPQFIFQYYEEEERQRGNFPDRFSGHQFPNYSSELNVNALLLGDSALYLCASSFVGGLGGEKLFFGSGTQLSVL.

CDR3 bases: TGCGCCAGCAGCGACACTAGCGGGAGTCGCAATGAGCAGTTCTTC. It translates to CASSDTSGSRNEQFF. The V call is TRBV5-1, the J call TRBJ2-1, with TRBD2 identical over 11 bases. The germline CDR1 and CDR2 sequences are SGHRS and YFSETQ. This CDR3 spans 15 amino acids. The trim removed 4 bases at V and 6 bases at J, leaving 6 bases unmatched.

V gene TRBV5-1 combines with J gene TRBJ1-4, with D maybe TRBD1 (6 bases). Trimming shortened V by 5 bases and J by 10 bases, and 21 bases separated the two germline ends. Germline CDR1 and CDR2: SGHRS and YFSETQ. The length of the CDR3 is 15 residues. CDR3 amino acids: CASSRASTGKVKLFF. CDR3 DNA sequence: TGCGCCAGCAGTCGGGCGTCCACAGGGAAAGTAAAACTGTTTTTT.

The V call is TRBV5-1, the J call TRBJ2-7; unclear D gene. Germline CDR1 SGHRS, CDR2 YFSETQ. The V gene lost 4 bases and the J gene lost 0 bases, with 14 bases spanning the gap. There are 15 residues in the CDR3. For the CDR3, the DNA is TGCGCCAGCAGCATGTACAGCGTCAGCTCCTACGAGCAGTACTTC. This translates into CASSMYSVSSYEQYF.

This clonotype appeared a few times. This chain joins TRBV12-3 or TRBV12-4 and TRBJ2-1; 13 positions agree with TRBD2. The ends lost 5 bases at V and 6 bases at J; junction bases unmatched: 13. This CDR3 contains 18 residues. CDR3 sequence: CASSLWTSGRVTSNEQFF. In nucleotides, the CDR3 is TGTGCCAGCAGTCTGTGGACTAGCGGGAGAGTGACAAGCAATGAGCAGTTCTTC.

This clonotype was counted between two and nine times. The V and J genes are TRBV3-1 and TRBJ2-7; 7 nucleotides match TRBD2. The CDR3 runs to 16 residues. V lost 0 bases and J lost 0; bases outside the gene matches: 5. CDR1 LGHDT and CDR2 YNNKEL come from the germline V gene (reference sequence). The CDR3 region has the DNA TGTGCCAGCAGCCAAGATGGGCTAGCGGTCTCCTACGAGCAGTACTTC. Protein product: CASSQDGLAVSYEQYF.

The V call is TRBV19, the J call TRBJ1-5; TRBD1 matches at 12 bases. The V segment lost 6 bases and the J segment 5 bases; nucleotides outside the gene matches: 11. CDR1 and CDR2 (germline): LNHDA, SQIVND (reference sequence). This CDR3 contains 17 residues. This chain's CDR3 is CASRLRDRGLWDQPQHF. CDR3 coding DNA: TGTGCCAGTAGGCTCCGGGACAGGGGGCTATGGGATCAGCCCCAGCATTTT.